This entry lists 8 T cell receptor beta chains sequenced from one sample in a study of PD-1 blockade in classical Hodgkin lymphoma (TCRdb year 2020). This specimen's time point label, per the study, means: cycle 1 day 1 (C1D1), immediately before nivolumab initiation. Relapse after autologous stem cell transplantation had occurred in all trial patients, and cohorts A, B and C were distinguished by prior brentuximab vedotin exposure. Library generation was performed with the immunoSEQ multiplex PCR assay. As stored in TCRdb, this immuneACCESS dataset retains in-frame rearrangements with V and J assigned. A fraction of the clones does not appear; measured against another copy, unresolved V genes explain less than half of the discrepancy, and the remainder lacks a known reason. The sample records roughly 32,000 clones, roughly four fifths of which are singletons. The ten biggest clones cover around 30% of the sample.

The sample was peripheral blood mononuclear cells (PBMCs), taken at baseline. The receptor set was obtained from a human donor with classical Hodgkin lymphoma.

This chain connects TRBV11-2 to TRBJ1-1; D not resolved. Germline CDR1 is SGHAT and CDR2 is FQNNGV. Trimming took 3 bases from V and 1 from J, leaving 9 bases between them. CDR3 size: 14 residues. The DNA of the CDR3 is TGTGCCAGCAGCTTTTGGGAAGGGAACACTGAAGCTTTCTTT. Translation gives CASSFWEGNTEAFF.

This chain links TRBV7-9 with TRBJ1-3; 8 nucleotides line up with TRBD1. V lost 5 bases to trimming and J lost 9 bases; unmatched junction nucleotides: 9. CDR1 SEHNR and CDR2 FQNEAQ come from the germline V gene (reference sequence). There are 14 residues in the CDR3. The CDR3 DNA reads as TGTGCCAGCAGCCCGACAGGGGTAGAGAGCACCATATATTTT. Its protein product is CASSPTGVESTIYF.

The CDR3 nucleotides read TGCAGCGCCAGTCCCTTTACAGGCAACACTGAAGCTTTCTTT. It encodes CSASPFTGNTEAFF. V gene TRBV29-1 combines with J gene TRBJ1-1; TRBD1 might be the D (5 bases). Germline lookup yields CDR1 SQVTM and CDR2 ANQGSEA. Trimming took 7 bases from V and 2 from J, leaving 17 bases between them. The CDR3 loop spans 14 amino acids.

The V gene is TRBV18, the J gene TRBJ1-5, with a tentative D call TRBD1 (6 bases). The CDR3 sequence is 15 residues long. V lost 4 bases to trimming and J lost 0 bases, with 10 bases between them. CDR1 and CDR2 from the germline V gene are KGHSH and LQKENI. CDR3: CASSLGHASNQPQHF. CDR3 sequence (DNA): TGTGCCAGCTCACTGGGACACGCTAGCAATCAGCCCCAGCATTTT.

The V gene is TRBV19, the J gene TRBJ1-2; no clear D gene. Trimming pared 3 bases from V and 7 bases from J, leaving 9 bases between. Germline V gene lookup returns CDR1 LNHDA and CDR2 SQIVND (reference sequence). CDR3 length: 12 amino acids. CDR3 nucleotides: TGTGCCAGTAGTATCTCCGGCACTGGCTACACCTTC. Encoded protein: CASSISGTGYTF.

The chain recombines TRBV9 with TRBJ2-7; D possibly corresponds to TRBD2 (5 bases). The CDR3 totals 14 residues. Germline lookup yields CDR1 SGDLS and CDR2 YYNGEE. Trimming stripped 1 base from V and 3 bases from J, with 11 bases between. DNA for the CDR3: TGTGCCAGCAGCGTAAGTTCGGGGAGCTACGAGCAGTACTTC. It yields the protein CASSVSSGSYEQYF. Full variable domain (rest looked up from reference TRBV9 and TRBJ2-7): DSGVTQTPKHLITATGQRVTLRCSPRSGDLSVYWYQQSLDQGLQFLIQYYNGEERAKGNILERFSAQQFPDLHSELNLSSLELGDSALYFCASSVSSGSYEQYFGPGTRLTVT.

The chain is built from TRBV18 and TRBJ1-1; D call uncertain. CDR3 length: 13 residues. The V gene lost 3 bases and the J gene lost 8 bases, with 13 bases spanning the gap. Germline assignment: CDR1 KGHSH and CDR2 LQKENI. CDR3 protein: CASSPLSSAEAFF. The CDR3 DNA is TGTGCCAGCTCACCGCTTTCGAGCGCCGAAGCTTTCTTT. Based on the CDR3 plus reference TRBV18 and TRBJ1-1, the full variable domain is NAGVMQNPRHLVRRRGQEARLRCSPMKGHSHVYWYRQLPEEGLKFMVYLQKENIIDESGMPKERFSAEFPKEGPSILRIQQVVRGDSAAYFCASSPLSSAEAFFGQGTRLTVV.

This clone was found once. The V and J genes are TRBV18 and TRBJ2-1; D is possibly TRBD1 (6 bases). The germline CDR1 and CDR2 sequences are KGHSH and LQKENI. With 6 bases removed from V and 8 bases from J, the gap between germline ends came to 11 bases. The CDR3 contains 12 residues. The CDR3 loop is CASSQQGYEQFF. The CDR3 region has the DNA TGTGCCAGCTCCCAACAGGGTTATGAGCAGTTCTTC.